The T cell receptor beta chain described here comes from a study of T-cell memory formation after mild COVID-19. Each CDR3 protein is one row after TCRdb ran MiXCR on the 5' RACE reads. The repertoire holds tens of thousands of distinct CDR3 sequences, with under 25% as singletons. This CDR3 is built from 15 residues. Germline-derived CDR1 and CDR2 are DFQATT and SNEGSKA (reference sequence). V lost 0 bases and J lost 3, with 15 bases in between. The chain employs TRBV20-1 and TRBJ2-7; perhaps D is TRBD1 or TRBD2 (5 bases each). The receptor's source is an adult who had mild COVID-19 (a few samples of this study predate the infection). Cell type and time point are not known. Sequencing was carried out using PBMCs or a T cell subset sorted from them (not recorded which). The chain's CDR3 is CSAREGRLGYYEQYF. In DNA, the CDR3 is TGCAGTGCTAGAGAGGGACGGCTAGGTTACTACGAGCAGTACTTC.